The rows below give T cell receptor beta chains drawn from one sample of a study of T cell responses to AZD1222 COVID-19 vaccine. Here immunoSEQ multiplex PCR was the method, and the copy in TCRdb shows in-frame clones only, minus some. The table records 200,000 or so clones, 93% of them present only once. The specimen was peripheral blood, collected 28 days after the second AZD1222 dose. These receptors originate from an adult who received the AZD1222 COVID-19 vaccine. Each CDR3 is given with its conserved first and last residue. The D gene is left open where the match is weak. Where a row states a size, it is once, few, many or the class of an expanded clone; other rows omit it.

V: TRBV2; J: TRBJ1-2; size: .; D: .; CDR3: CASSPLDWYGYTF; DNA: TGTGCCAGCAGTCCCCTGGATTGGTATGGCTACACCTTC
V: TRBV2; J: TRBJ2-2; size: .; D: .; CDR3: CASRLDHTGELFF; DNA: TGTGCCAGCAGACTGGATCACACCGGGGAGCTGTTTTTT
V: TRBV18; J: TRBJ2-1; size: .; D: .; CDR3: CASSPYSPPNEQFF; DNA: TGTGCCAGCTCACCGTACAGTCCGCCCAATGAGCAGTTCTTC
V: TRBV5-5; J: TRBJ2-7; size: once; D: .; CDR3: CASSLVEAGSYEQYF; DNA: TGTGCCAGCAGCTTGGTAGAGGCAGGCTCCTACGAGCAGTACTTC
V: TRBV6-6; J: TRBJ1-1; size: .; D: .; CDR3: CASSTGTEAFF; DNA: TGTGCCAGCAGTACGGGCACTGAAGCTTTCTTT
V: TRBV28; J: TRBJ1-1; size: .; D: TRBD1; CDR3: CASSLLVGGNIAEAFF; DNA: TGTGCCAGCAGTTTATTGGTAGGGGGCAATATCGCTGAAGCTTTCTTT
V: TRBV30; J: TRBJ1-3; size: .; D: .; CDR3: CAWRRAGNTIYF; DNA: TGTGCCTGGAGGAGGGCTGGAAACACCATATATTTT
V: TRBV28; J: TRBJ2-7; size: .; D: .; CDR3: CASRGDDRSYEQYF; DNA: TGTGCCAGCAGGGGGGACGACCGAAGCTACGAGCAGTACTTC
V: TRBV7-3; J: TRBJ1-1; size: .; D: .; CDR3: CASSLIAGTVIPNTEAFF; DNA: TGTGCCAGCAGCTTAATAGCCGGGACGGTTATTCCGAACACTGAAGCTTTCTTT
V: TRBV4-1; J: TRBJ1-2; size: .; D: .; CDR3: CASSQTPRPDYGYTF; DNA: TGCGCCAGCAGCCAGACCCCAAGGCCGGACTATGGCTACACCTTC
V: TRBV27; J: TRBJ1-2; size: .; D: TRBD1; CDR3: CASSVRTGAFYGYTF; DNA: TGTGCCAGCAGTGTCAGGACAGGGGCGTTCTATGGCTACACCTTC
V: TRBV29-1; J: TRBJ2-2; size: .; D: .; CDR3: CSVDDRPNTGELFF; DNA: TGCAGCGTAGATGACAGACCAAACACCGGGGAGCTGTTTTTT
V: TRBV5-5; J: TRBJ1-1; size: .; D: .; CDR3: CASSFSGMNTEAFF; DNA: TGTGCCAGCAGCTTCAGCGGAATGAACACTGAAGCTTTCTTT
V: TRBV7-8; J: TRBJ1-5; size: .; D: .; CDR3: CASSLALPGANQPQHF; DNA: TGTGCCAGCAGCTTAGCGCTTCCGGGCGCCAATCAGCCCCAGCATTTT
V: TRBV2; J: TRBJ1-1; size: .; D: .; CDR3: CASIYATEAFF; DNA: TGTGCCAGCATCTACGCCACTGAAGCTTTCTTT
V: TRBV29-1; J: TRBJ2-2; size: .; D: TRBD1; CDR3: CSVRAGTEPTGELFF; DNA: TGCAGCGTTCGCGCCGGGACAGAGCCCACCGGGGAGCTGTTTTTT
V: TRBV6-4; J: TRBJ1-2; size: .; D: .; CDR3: CATSMGPRGYGYTF; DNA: TGTGCCACCTCTATGGGACCCCGGGGCTATGGCTACACCTTC
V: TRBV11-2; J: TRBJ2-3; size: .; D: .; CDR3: CASSSPGTFTDTQYF; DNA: TGTGCCAGCAGCTCCCCCGGGACGTTCACAGATACGCAGTATTTT
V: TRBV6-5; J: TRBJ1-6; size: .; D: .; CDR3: CASRRQVQSPLHF; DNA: TGTGCCAGCAGGCGACAGGTACAGTCACCCCTCCACTTT
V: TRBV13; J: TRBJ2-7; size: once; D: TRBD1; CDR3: CASKRTGSYEQYF; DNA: TGTGCCAGCAAAAGGACAGGGTCCTACGAGCAGTACTTC
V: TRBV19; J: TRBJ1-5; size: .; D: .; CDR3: CASSDRDSNQPQHF; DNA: TGTGCCAGTAGTGACCGGGACAGCAATCAGCCCCAGCATTTT
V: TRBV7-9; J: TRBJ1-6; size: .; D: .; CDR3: CASSLSGGTERSPLHF; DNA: TGTGCCAGCAGCTTATCGGGGGGGACCGAAAGATCACCCCTCCACTTT
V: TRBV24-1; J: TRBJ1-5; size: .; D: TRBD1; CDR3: CATSDQGAGNQPQHF; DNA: TGTGCCACCAGTGACCAGGGGGCAGGCAATCAGCCCCAGCATTTT
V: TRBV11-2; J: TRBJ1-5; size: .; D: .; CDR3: CASSLDPGRNQPQHF; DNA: TGTGCCAGCAGCTTAGATCCAGGGAGGAATCAGCCCCAGCATTTT
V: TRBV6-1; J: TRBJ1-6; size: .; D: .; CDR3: CASSETRQANSPLHF; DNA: TGTGCCAGCAGTGAAACCCGGCAGGCAAATTCACCCCTCCACTTT
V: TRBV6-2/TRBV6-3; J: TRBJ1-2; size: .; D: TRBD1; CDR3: CASSRSGAGGYGYTF; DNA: TGTGCCAGCAGCAGATCAGGGGCAGGGGGCTATGGCTACACCTTC
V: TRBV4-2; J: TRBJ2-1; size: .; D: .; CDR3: CASSQEGFDGYNEQFF; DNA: TGTGCCAGCAGCCAAGAGGGGTTTGACGGCTACAATGAGCAGTTCTTC
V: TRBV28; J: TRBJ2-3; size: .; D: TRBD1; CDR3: CASSLPPPGQGVADTQYF; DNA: TGTGCCAGCAGTCTCCCCCCCCCGGGACAGGGGGTTGCGGATACGCAGTATTTT
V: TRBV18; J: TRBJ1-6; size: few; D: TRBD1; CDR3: CASSPRDSYNSPLHF; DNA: TGTGCCAGCTCACCACGGGACAGCTACAATTCACCCCTCCACTTT
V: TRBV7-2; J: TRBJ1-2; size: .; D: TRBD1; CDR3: CASSIGGRDRNNF; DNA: TGTGCCAGCAGCATAGGGGGCCGGGACAGAAACAACTTC
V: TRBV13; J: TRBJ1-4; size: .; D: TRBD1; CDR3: CASSLGLGGGSFEKLFF; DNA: TGTGCCAGCAGCTTAGGCCTTGGAGGGGGCTCTTTCGAAAAACTGTTTTTT
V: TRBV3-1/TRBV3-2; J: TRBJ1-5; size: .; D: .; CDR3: CASSQGRGLAQPQHF; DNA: TGTGCCAGCAGCCAAGGACGAGGACTGGCCCAGCCCCAGCATTTT
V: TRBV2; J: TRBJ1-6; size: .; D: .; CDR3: CASRRGDNSPLHF; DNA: TGTGCCAGCAGGCGGGGCGATAATTCACCCCTCCACTTT
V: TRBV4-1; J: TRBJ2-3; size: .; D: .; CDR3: CASSQYTRGTDTQYF; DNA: TGCGCCAGCAGCCAATACACTAGAGGCACAGATACGCAGTATTTT
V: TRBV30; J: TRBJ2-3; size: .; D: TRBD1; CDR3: CAWSLQGSTDTQYF; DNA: TGTGCCTGGAGTCTACAGGGGAGCACAGATACGCAGTATTTT
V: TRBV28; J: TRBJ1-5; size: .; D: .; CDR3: CASTVKNSNQPQHF; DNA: TGTGCCAGCACGGTAAAAAATAGCAATCAGCCCCAGCATTTT
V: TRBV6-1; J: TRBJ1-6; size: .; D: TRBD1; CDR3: CASSEWTGVYSPLHF; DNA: TGTGCCAGCAGTGAGTGGACAGGGGTTTATTCACCCCTCCACTTT
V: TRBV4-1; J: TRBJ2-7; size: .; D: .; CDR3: CASSQVSGRDYEQYF; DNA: TGCGCCAGCAGCCAAGTTAGCGGCAGGGACTACGAGCAGTACTTC
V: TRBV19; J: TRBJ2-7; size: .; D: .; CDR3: CASSPTEGYEQYF; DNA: TGTGCCAGTAGTCCAACCGAGGGGTACGAGCAGTACTTC
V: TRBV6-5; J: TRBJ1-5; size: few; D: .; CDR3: CASSPTPAGNQPQHF; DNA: TGTGCCAGCAGTCCGACGCCGGCGGGCAATCAGCCCCAGCATTTT
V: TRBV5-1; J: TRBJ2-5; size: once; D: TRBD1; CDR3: CASSAQGAGQETQYF; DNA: TGCGCCAGCAGCGCACAGGGGGCAGGACAGGAGACCCAGTACTTC
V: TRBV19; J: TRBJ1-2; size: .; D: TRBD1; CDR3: CASSPRDRANYGYTF; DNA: TGTGCCAGTTCCCCCCGGGACAGGGCTAACTATGGCTACACCTTC
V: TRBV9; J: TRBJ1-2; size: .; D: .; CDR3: CASSVSTGPNYGYTF; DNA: TGTGCCAGCAGCGTATCTACAGGCCCCAACTATGGCTACACCTTC
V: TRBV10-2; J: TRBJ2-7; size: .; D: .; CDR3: CASSDPFLWYEQYF; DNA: TGCGCCAGCAGTGACCCCTTTTTGTGGTACGAGCAGTACTTC
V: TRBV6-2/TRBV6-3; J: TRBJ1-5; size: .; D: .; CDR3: CASSPRDNFSNQPQHF; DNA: TGTGCCAGCAGCCCTAGAGACAACTTTAGCAATCAGCCCCAGCATTTT